The 28 T cell receptor beta chains below all came from one sample that was sequenced in a study of vaccination effects on CD4 cells after COVID-19. Sequencing used immunoSEQ multiplex PCR; TCRdb keeps in-frame clones, though not all of them. The table includes about 40,000 clones, approximately 70% detected once. The culture ran for approximately 10 days before CD4+ T cells were isolated. All study participants received two doses of BNT162b2 or mRNA-1273 vaccine. No cognate antigen is known for these TCRs. Specimen: CD4+ T cells from PBMCs cultured without peptide, collected after COVID-19 vaccination. These receptors were taken from a human donor who received a COVID-19 vaccine.

V usage is TRBV10-3 and J usage is TRBJ2-2; 12 bases are shared with TRBD2. In germline, CDR1 is ENHRY, CDR2 SYGVKD. V trimming: 4 bases; J trimming: 1 base; junction bases outside the gene matches: 7. The CDR3 loop spans 18 amino acids. In DNA form, the CDR3 reads TGTGCCATCAGTGGGAGTCTAGCGGGAGGGCGGAACACCGGGGAGCTGTTTTTT. Protein: CAISGSLAGGRNTGELFF.

The chain links TRBV7-9 to TRBJ1-3, with D hard to call. V was trimmed by 7 bases and J by 0 bases, leaving 10 bases between them. The CDR3 spans 14 residues. Germline CDR1 reads SEHNR; CDR2 reads FQNEAQ (reference sequence). CDR3 nucleotide sequence: TGTGCCAGCAAAATAGGGAACTCTGGAAACACCATATATTTT. Residues: CASKIGNSGNTIYF.

The V gene is TRBV9, the J gene TRBJ2-5; D is possibly TRBD1 (5 bases). In germline, CDR1 is SGDLS, CDR2 YYNGEE. The CDR3 has 17 residues. V lost 3 bases and J lost 2, with 20 bases in between. This chain's CDR3 is CASSGVGAGLRQETQYF. CDR3 DNA: TGTGCCAGCAGCGGAGTAGGGGCAGGGTTAAGGCAAGAGACCCAGTACTTC.

The chain uses TRBV29-1 and TRBJ1-4; D unresolved. Trimming pared 5 bases from V and 3 bases from J, leaving 10 bases between. Germline CDR1 reads SQVTM; CDR2 reads ANQGSEA. This CDR3 has 13 residues. CDR3 coding DNA: TGCAGCGTTTCTCGGGCCCCTAATGAAAAACTGTTTTTT. This codes for CSVSRAPNEKLFF.

The V and J genes are TRBV3-1 (or the pseudogene TRBV3-2) and TRBJ2-7; no clear D gene. Germline V lookup: CDR1 LGHDT, CDR2 YNNKEL (reference sequence). This CDR3 has 15 residues. The ends were cut back, 0 bases at V and 4 bases at J, with 13 bases in the middle. CDR3 bases: TGTGCCAGCAGCCAAGATTTCTTGGCCAGGTACGAGCAGTACTTC. Protein product: CASSQDFLARYEQYF.

This clone showed up just a few times. CDR3 sequence: CASSRGATDTQYF. CDR3 sequence (DNA): TGTGCCAGCAGCCGGGGGGCCACAGATACGCAGTATTTT. V and J are TRBV7-9 and TRBJ2-3, with TRBD2 as a possible D gene (7 bases). Trimming stripped 5 bases from V and 2 bases from J, with 8 bases between. This CDR3 is built from 13 residues. CDR1 and CDR2 from the germline V gene are SEHNR and FQNEAQ (reference sequence).

This clone came up a few times. The CDR3: CASSVTGEVEKLFF. CDR3 coding DNA: TGTGCCAGTAGTGTTACAGGGGAGGTTGAAAAACTGTTTTTT. The V gene is TRBV19, the J gene TRBJ1-4; TRBD1 matches 7 bases. With 5 bases clipped from V and 7 bases from J, the junction kept 7 bases outside the gene matches. The CDR3 is 14 residues long. The germline V gene has CDR1 LNHDA and CDR2 SQIVND (reference sequence).

The chain is built from TRBV2 and TRBJ1-2, with TRBD1 matching 8 bases. Germline lookup yields CDR1 SNHLY and CDR2 FYNNEI. CDR3 length equals 14 residues. Trimming took 2 bases from V and 4 from J; bases not matched to a gene: 3. The CDR3 spells CASSESRGLYGYTF. The CDR3 DNA sequence: TGTGCCAGCAGTGAATCCAGGGGGCTCTATGGCTACACCTTC. Drawing the rest from reference TRBV2 and TRBJ1-2, the complete variable domain is EPEVTQTPSHQVTQMGQEVILRCVPISNHLYFYWYRQILGQKVEFLVSFYNNEISEKSEIFDDQFSVERPDGSNFTLKIRSTKLEDSAMYFCASSESRGLYGYTFGSGTRLTVV.

This clone has a single count. This CDR3 is also generated by other DNA sequences in the sample. V usage is TRBV20-1 and J usage is TRBJ1-2; D is unresolved. Germline values: CDR1 DFQATT, CDR2 SNEGSKA (reference sequence). The CDR3 sequence is 11 residues long. The ends were cut back, 3 bases at V and 3 bases at J, with 5 bases in the middle. This CDR3 reads CSASNDYGYTF. The CDR3 DNA reads as TGCAGTGCTAGCAACGACTATGGCTACACCTTC.

The chain has TRBV5-1 and TRBJ2-7; TRBD1 matches at 8 bases. The CDR3 sequence is 17 residues long. V dropped 3 bases and J dropped 3; count of bases not matched to a gene: 14. Germline V gene lookup returns CDR1 SGHRS and CDR2 YFSETQ. CDR3 nucleotides: TGCGCCAGCAGCTCATTGATCAGGGGGCCGGACCGCTACGAGCAGTACTTC. Protein: CASSSLIRGPDRYEQYF.

This chain connects TRBV6-5 to TRBJ1-6; 10 nucleotides match TRBD1. The CDR3 consists of 14 residues. Germline CDR1 and CDR2: MNHEY and SVGAGI. V shed 7 bases and J 7 bases; nucleotides not matched to a gene: 4. DNA of the CDR3: TGTGCCAGCACCCCGGGACAGGGGAATTCACCCCTCCACTTT. This codes for CASTPGQGNSPLHF.

A few counts support this clone. The chain combines TRBV10-1 with TRBJ2-7, with D hard to call. V was trimmed by 2 bases and J by 1 base, leaving 6 bases between them. This CDR3 is 13 amino acids long. CDR1 is WNHNN and CDR2 is SYGVQD in the germline V gene (reference sequence). In DNA form, the CDR3 reads TGCGCCAGCAGTGAGCCAGAGTCCTACGAGCAGTACTTC. Amino acid sequence: CASSEPESYEQYF.

This clone came up a few times. This chain connects TRBV2 to TRBJ1-5; 7 bases line up with TRBD1. The V gene's germline CDR1 is SNHLY and CDR2 FYNNEI. The CDR3 sequence is 14 residues long. Trimming removed 6 bases from V and 7 bases from J; junction bases left unmatched: 9. CDR3 region: CASSVGTAGQPQHF. The CDR3 DNA reads as TGTGCCAGCAGCGTGGGGACAGCGGGCCAGCCCCAGCATTTT.

The chain employs TRBV10-3 and TRBJ1-2, with 11 bases lining up with TRBD1. The CDR3 is 13 residues long. From germline, CDR1 is ENHRY and CDR2 SYGVKD. The V segment lost 5 bases and the J segment 8 bases; nucleotides outside the gene matches: 4. The CDR3 coding sequence is TGTGCCATCAGTCAGGACAGGGGGCAGGGCTACACCTTC. Translated: CAISQDRGQGYTF.

V usage is TRBV19 and J usage is TRBJ1-5, with TRBD1 identical over 7 bases. Germline loops: CDR1 LNHDA, CDR2 SQIVND (reference sequence). Unmatched junction bases numbered 8, after V lost 5 bases and J lost 1 base. The CDR3 totals 16 residues. The CDR3 nucleotides are TGTGCCAGTAGTTTTCTTCCGGACAGGAGCAATCAGCCCCAGCATTTT. Encoded protein: CASSFLPDRSNQPQHF.

The V call is TRBV6-6, the J call TRBJ1-2, with D uncertain. Trimming stripped 2 bases from V and 5 bases from J, with 15 bases between. CDR1 MNHNY and CDR2 SVGAGI come from the germline V gene (reference sequence). The length of the CDR3 is 15 residues. The CDR3 reads CASSYPGRPEYGYTF. Here the CDR3 DNA reads TGTGCCAGCAGTTACCCCGGGCGTCCGGAGTATGGCTACACCTTC.

The V gene is TRBV7-9, the J gene TRBJ2-7, with 7 positions matching TRBD1. Germline loops: CDR1 SEHNR, CDR2 FQNEAQ (reference sequence). V gave up 2 bases and J gave up 2 bases; unmatched junction bases: 0. The CDR3 totals 13 residues. In DNA form, the CDR3 reads TGTGCCAGCAGCTTAACAGGGGCCTACGAGCAGTACTTC. Translating gives CASSLTGAYEQYF.

The rearrangement links TRBV3-1 (or the pseudogene TRBV3-2) to TRBJ2-1; D is possibly TRBD1 (5 bases). V was shortened by 4 bases and J by 5 bases, with 9 bases between the two germline ends. Germline CDR1 is LGHDT and CDR2 is YNNKEL (reference sequence). The CDR3 loop spans 13 amino acids. CDR3 in amino acids: CASSPSTDNEQFF. CDR3 DNA: TGTGCCAGCAGCCCCTCGACAGACAATGAGCAGTTCTTC.

This chain's CDR3 is CASSPPTGGDSNYGYTF. Written as DNA, the CDR3 is TGTGCCAGCTCACCACCTACAGGGGGCGACTCTAACTATGGCTACACCTTC. The chain couples TRBV18 to TRBJ1-2; 9 bases are a match to TRBD1. Germline V gives CDR1 KGHSH, CDR2 LQKENI. The J segment lost 0 bases and the V segment lost 0 bases, leaving 5 bases of the junction unmatched. CDR3 length equals 17 residues.

The chain links TRBV27 to TRBJ2-5, with D tentatively TRBD2 (6 bases). Trimming pared 2 bases from V and 5 bases from J, leaving 12 bases between. CDR1 and CDR2 (germline): MNHEY, SMNVEV (reference sequence). The CDR3 runs to 14 residues. This CDR3 is CASSLPGVSETQYF. The CDR3 DNA reads TGTGCCAGCAGTTTACCGGGGGTGTCGGAGACCCAGTACTTC.

There are a few counts of this clone. The chain joins TRBV9 to TRBJ2-7, with 7 bases matching TRBD1. Germline CDR1 SGDLS, CDR2 YYNGEE. Trimming cost V 0 bases and J 5 bases; bases outside gene matches: 8. This CDR3 region has 15 residues. CDR3 sequence: CASSVGSLGGDEQYF. The CDR3 DNA follows: TGTGCCAGCAGCGTAGGATCGCTAGGGGGCGACGAGCAGTACTTC.

CDR3 DNA: TGTGCCAGTAGTTGGACTCAGGGGTCCGGGGCCAACGTCCTGACTTTC. It is translated as CASSWTQGSGANVLTF. The chain employs TRBV19 and TRBJ2-6; D perhaps matches TRBD1 (6 bases). The V gene's germline CDR1 is LNHDA and CDR2 SQIVND (reference sequence). This CDR3 comprises 16 residues. V dropped 5 bases and J dropped 4 bases, with 15 bases sitting between them.

This chain links TRBV5-1 with TRBJ2-1, with 11 positions matching TRBD2. The CDR3 has 15 residues. CDR1 is SGHRS and CDR2 is YFSETQ in the germline V gene. The trim removed 7 bases at V and 5 bases at J, leaving 8 bases unmatched. The CDR3 DNA reads as TGCGCCAGCGGCCAGTTAGCGGGAGGGGACAATGAGCAGTTCTTC. This codes for CASGQLAGGDNEQFF.

J is TRBJ1-6 and V is TRBV3-1 (or the pseudogene TRBV3-2), with TRBD1 as a possible D gene (5 bases). This CDR3 region has 15 residues. The germline V gene encodes CDR1 LGHDT and CDR2 YNNKEL (reference sequence). Trimming left V 1 base short and J 8 bases short, with 12 bases between. CDR3 loop: CASSQGGIAYSPLHF. CDR3 in DNA: TGTGCCAGCAGCCAAGGGGGGATTGCCTATTCACCCCTCCACTTT.

The rearrangement links TRBV28 to TRBJ1-1, with 9 bases aligning to TRBD1. The CDR3 length is 15 residues. The V gene end was trimmed by 3 bases and the J gene end by 0 bases; junction bases not matched to a gene: 2. The V gene's germline CDR1 is MDHEN and CDR2 SYDVKM. In nucleotides, the CDR3 is TGTGCCAGCAGTTTCAGGACAGGGGTGAACACTGAAGCTTTCTTT. The encoded protein is CASSFRTGVNTEAFF.

This clone showed up just a few times. This sequence joins TRBV30 and TRBJ1-3; D unclear. V shed 4 bases and J shed 7 bases, with 8 bases lying between them. The CDR3 is 11 residues long. The germline gives CDR1 GTSNPN, CDR2 SVGIG (reference sequence). CDR3 sequence reads: CAWTGRNTIYF. The CDR3 DNA follows: TGTGCCTGGACAGGCAGGAACACCATATATTTT. Supplemented by reference TRBV30 and TRBJ1-3, the full variable domain reads SQTIHQWPATLVQPVGSPLSLECTVEGTSNPNLYWYRQAAGRGLQLLFYSVGIGQISSEVPQNLSASRPQDRQFILSSKKLLLSDSGFYLCAWTGRNTIYFGEGSWLTVV.

This clone was found once. This rearrangement joins TRBV12-5 to TRBJ1-2; 8 positions match TRBD1. The CDR3 is 18 residues long. Germline CDR1 and CDR2: LGHNT and FRNRAP. V was pared by 0 bases and J by 1 base, with 10 bases of the junction left unmatched. CDR3 sequence: CASGLVLIGQGDNYGYTF. The CDR3 DNA reads as TGTGCTAGTGGTTTGGTACTCATCGGACAGGGCGATAACTATGGCTACACCTTC.

The chain employs TRBV5-4 and TRBJ1-2; 9 positions agree with TRBD1. Germline CDR1 SGHNT, CDR2 YYREEE (reference sequence). V dropped 3 bases and J dropped 5; count of bases not matched to a gene: 8. The CDR3 is 15 amino acids. CDR3: CASSSNRGLGYGYTF. The CDR3 DNA follows: TGTGCCAGCAGCTCTAACAGGGGGCTAGGTTATGGCTACACCTTC. The whole variable domain, filled in from reference TRBV5-4 and TRBJ1-2, reads ETGVTQSPTHLIKTRGQQVTLRCSSQSGHNTVSWYQQALGQGPQFIFQYYREEENGRGNFPPRFSGLQFPNYSSELNVNALELDDSALYLCASSSNRGLGYGYTFGSGTRLTVV.